The 18 T cell receptor beta chains reported below all come from one sample, sequenced in a study of blood T cell repertoires in COVID-19. The repertoire was sequenced with immunoSEQ multiplex PCR; TCRdb's copy has only in-frame clones and lacks some. This table has 30,000 to 50,000 clones, 91% appearing once. Specimen: peripheral blood. The receptors here all came from a woman in her thirties in a cohort sampled during active COVID-19.

V gene TRBV3-1 (or the pseudogene TRBV3-2) combines with J gene TRBJ2-3, with D unclear. Per the germline V gene, CDR1 is LGHDT and CDR2 is YNNKEL (reference sequence). Trimming pared 5 bases from V and 6 bases from J, leaving 6 bases between. The CDR3 contains 11 residues. CDR3 nucleotides: TGTGCCAGCAGCGAGGCCGATACGCAGTATTTT. Translation: CASSEADTQYF.

The chain links TRBV28 to TRBJ2-6, with TRBD1 identical over 7 bases. CDR3 length: 15 residues. Germline V CDR1 and CDR2: MDHEN, SYDVKM. V trimming: 6 bases; J trimming: 4 bases; junction bases outside the gene matches: 6. The CDR3, as DNA: TGTGCCAGCAGATTAGGGGGCTCCGGGGCCAACGTCCTGACTTTC. This encodes CASRLGGSGANVLTF.

The CDR3 bases are TGTGCCAGCAGGGATAGCAGGGGTAACGAGCAGTACTTC. Protein product: CASRDSRGNEQYF. The V and J genes are TRBV13 and TRBJ2-7, with a weak D call TRBD1 (6 bases). Germline CDR1 reads PRHDT; CDR2 reads FYEKMQ (reference sequence). This CDR3 comprises 13 residues. The V and J ends lost 6 bases and 5 bases respectively, with 14 bases between them.

This clone appeared once. The V gene is TRBV12-5, the J gene TRBJ2-7; 9 bases agree with TRBD1. With 4 bases clipped from V and 1 base from J, the junction kept 5 bases outside the gene matches. CDR1 is LGHNT, CDR2 FRNRAP, per germline. CDR3 length: 15 amino acids. The CDR3 loop is CASGSLGQGSYEQYF. For the CDR3, the DNA is TGTGCTAGTGGTTCCCTCGGACAGGGGTCCTACGAGCAGTACTTC.

Only one count was recorded for this clone. The chain employs TRBV11-3 and TRBJ2-1; TRBD2 aligns across 7 bases. Germline assignment: CDR1 SGHNT and CDR2 YENEEA. The CDR3 loop spans 16 amino acids. J gave up 8 bases and V 4 bases, and 14 bases lay outside the gene matches. CDR3 sequence: CASSYRGGRANDEQFF. CDR3 nucleotide sequence: TGTGCCAGCAGCTACCGTGGAGGGAGGGCCAACGATGAGCAGTTCTTC.

A single count supports this clone. The gene calls are TRBV11-2 and TRBJ2-7; 10 bases agree with TRBD1. Germline values: CDR1 SGHAT, CDR2 FQNNGV. The CDR3 extends over 16 amino acids. V shed 5 bases and J 0 bases; nucleotides not matched to a gene: 7. CDR3 coding DNA: TGTGCCAGCAGCCGAATCCGGGACAGGGGCTCCTACGAGCAGTACTTC. Its protein is CASSRIRDRGSYEQYF.

The V gene is TRBV7-8, the J gene TRBJ2-7, with 8 bases identical to TRBD2. The junction had 5 bases not matched to a gene; V was cut back by 5 bases and J by 2 bases. The CDR3 extends over 14 amino acids. CDR1 is SGHVS and CDR2 is FQNEAQ in the germline V gene. The CDR3 DNA follows: TGTGCCAGCAGCAGTAGCGGGACTACCTACGAGCAGTACTTC. As protein: CASSSSGTTYEQYF.

This chain links TRBV6-6 with TRBJ2-3, with D possibly TRBD1 on 5 matching bases. V was clipped by 8 bases and J by 4 bases, with 19 bases between them. Germline V gives CDR1 MNHNY, CDR2 SVGAGI (reference sequence). The length of the CDR3 is 15 residues. CDR3: CASLYGAATSDTQYF. As DNA, the CDR3 is TGTGCCAGCCTGTATGGGGCGGCGACCTCAGATACGCAGTATTTT.

The count of this clone is one. The CDR3 region has the DNA TGCAGCGCCTATAGCGGCGACTACGAGCAGTACTTC. This gives the protein CSAYSGDYEQYF. The chain has TRBV29-1 and TRBJ2-7; D possibly corresponds to TRBD2 (6 bases). Trimming took 7 bases from V and 3 from J, leaving 13 bases between them. This CDR3 is 12 amino acids long. The germline V gene has CDR1 SQVTM and CDR2 ANQGSEA.

The chain combines TRBV4-2 with TRBJ2-1; TRBD2 is a possible D gene (6 bases). The length of the CDR3 is 15 residues. Trimming removed 0 bases from V and 5 bases from J, with 11 bases in between. Germline assignment: CDR1 LGHNA and CDR2 YNFKEQ. The CDR3 bases are TGTGCCAGCAGCCAAGAGTGGGGAGGCCACAATGAGCAGTTCTTC. Translating gives CASSQEWGGHNEQFF.

The CDR3 sequence: CASSLQEAAYNEQFF. Written as DNA, the CDR3 is TGTGCCAGCAGCTTACAGGAGGCGGCCTACAATGAGCAGTTCTTC. The rearrangement uses TRBV7-8 and TRBJ2-1, with D possibly matching TRBD2 (5 bases). Germline CDR1 SGHVS, CDR2 FQNEAQ. The germline V and J ends were trimmed by 2 bases and 2 bases, with 10 bases remaining between them. CDR3 length equals 15 residues.

The chain combines TRBV6-4 with TRBJ2-2, with 13 bases matching TRBD2. CDR3 length: 15 residues. CDR1 is MRHNA and CDR2 is SNTAGT in the germline V gene. V gave up 7 bases and J gave up 7 bases; unmatched junction bases: 6. This CDR3 reads CASTEGTSGIGELFF. The CDR3 region has the DNA TGTGCCAGCACTGAAGGGACTAGCGGGATCGGGGAGCTGTTTTTT.

The chain employs TRBV15 and TRBJ1-5, with no clear D. Germline CDR1 is LNHNV and CDR2 is YYDKDF (reference sequence). The CDR3 loop spans 16 amino acids. Trimming pared 0 bases from V and 0 bases from J, leaving 9 bases between. The CDR3 sequence is CATSRDRHRSNQPQHF. Here the CDR3 DNA reads TGTGCCACCAGCAGAGATAGACACCGTAGCAATCAGCCCCAGCATTTT.

The rearrangement links TRBV27 to TRBJ1-3, with a weak D call TRBD1 (6 bases). Per germline, CDR1 MNHEY and CDR2 SMNVEV (reference sequence). The CDR3 is 14 amino acids. The V end was cut by 3 bases, the J end by 6 bases, with 12 bases between. This CDR3 reads CASSFRGGENTIYF. For the CDR3, the DNA is TGTGCCAGCAGTTTCCGAGGGGGGGAAAACACCATATATTTT.

The chain is built from TRBV30 and TRBJ2-1, with 7 bases identical to TRBD2. The V and J ends lost 3 bases and 7 bases, in that order; junction bases with no gene match: 6. CDR1 is GTSNPN and CDR2 is SVGIG in the germline V gene (reference sequence). CDR3 length equals 13 residues. CDR3 loop: CAWRGGLPNEQFF. CDR3 nucleotide sequence: TGTGCCTGGAGGGGGGGACTACCTAATGAGCAGTTCTTC.

The rearrangement joins TRBV7-2 to TRBJ2-3; 9 bases are shared with TRBD2. J lost 0 bases, V lost 5 bases, and 3 bases had no gene match. The CDR3 covers 15 residues. Germline values: CDR1 SGHTA, CDR2 FQGNSA. The CDR3 DNA reads TGTGCCAGCAGCCCTAGCGGGACTAGCACAGATACGCAGTATTTT. Protein: CASSPSGTSTDTQYF.

The V gene is TRBV6-5, the J gene TRBJ1-1; 7 nucleotides agree with TRBD1. The CDR3 has 14 residues. The V and J ends lost 10 bases and 4 bases, in that order; junction bases with no gene match: 12. The germline V gene encodes CDR1 MNHEY and CDR2 SVGAGI. This CDR3 is CATEKGARSTEAFF. CDR3 nucleotide sequence: TGTGCCACAGAGAAGGGGGCGCGGAGCACTGAAGCTTTCTTT.

The genes are TRBV5-6 and TRBJ2-1; 9 nucleotides agree with TRBD2. V lost 2 bases, J lost 8 bases, and 8 bases stayed unmatched. This CDR3 contains 15 residues. The germline gives CDR1 SGHDT, CDR2 YYEEEE. The CDR3 DNA reads TGTGCCAGCAGCTTTGCGGCTAGCGGGATGGATGAGCAGTTCTTC. Encoded protein: CASSFAASGMDEQFF.